This T cell receptor beta chain was sequenced for a study of cytomegalovirus exposure and HLA in healthy donors. The germline CDR1 and CDR2 sequences are SGHRS and YFSETQ. This CDR3 spans 14 amino acids. V lost 0 bases and J 6 bases, leaving 7 bases between the germline ends. The PCR contained 60 Vbeta and 13 Jbeta primers. Some clones are missing from TCRdb's copy, which holds only in-frame ones; the method was immunoSEQ multiplex PCR. The sample has around 300,000 clones, 84% seen once; the top ten hold 2% to 2.5%. Input material: PBMCs. This TCR came from a woman aged 40-49 years in good health and CMV-seropositive. The chain links TRBV5-1 to TRBJ2-6; no clear D. This CDR3 reads CASSLDGMANVLTF. The CDR3 DNA reads TGCGCCAGCAGCTTGGACGGTATGGCCAACGTCCTGACTTTC.